Listed below are T cell receptor beta chains from one sample, sequenced in a study of human T cells and chemical hapten exposure. TCRdb redid the calling of the RACE reads with MiXCR, one entry per CDR3 protein. The top ten clones hold 1.4% of a sample with around 110,000 distinct CDR3 sequences, 9.5% to 13% of them seen once. The sample consisted of whole blood, taken in connection with sensitization to the hapten diphenylcyclopropenone (DPC). These receptors were taken from a woman aged 45-59 years with alopecia areata. Some clones in this sample may be carry-over from other donors' samples. Both conserved end residues are part of each CDR3. Fields, in order: V gene, J gene, D gene, clone size, CDR3 DNA, CDR3 protein. D genes are given only for firm matches. Part of the rows lack a size; the others show once, few, many or a class for expanded clones.

>TRBV9|TRBJ1-2|.|few
TGTGCCAGCAGCTCCAGCGGTAACAGCCTTAACTATGGCTACACCTTC
CASSSSGNSLNYGYTF
>TRBV5-1|TRBJ2-3|TRBD2|few
TGCGCCAGCAGCGCCAAACTAGCGGGGAGCACAGATACGCAGTATTTT
CASSAKLAGSTDTQYF
>TRBV7-2|TRBJ2-5|.|few
TGTGCCAGCAGCTTAGGTGCAGGGAGAGAGACCCAGTACTTC
CASSLGAGRETQYF
>TRBV7-9|TRBJ1-3|.|few
TGTGCCAGCAGCTTAGGAGAGCATATTGGAAACACCATATATTTT
CASSLGEHIGNTIYF
>TRBV11-2|TRBJ1-5|.|.
TGTGCCAGCAGCCAATTCAGTACTTCTGGCAATCAGCCCCAGCATTTT
CASSQFSTSGNQPQHF
>TRBV6-2/TRBV6-3|TRBJ2-3|.|.
TGTGCCAGCAGTTACTCTGTCCCGGGGAGAACCCCTGAATCCACAGATACGCAGTATTTT
CASSYSVPGRTPESTDTQYF
>TRBV5-1|TRBJ2-1|.|.
TGCGCCAGCAGCCAAATTACGGACTCCTACAATGAGCAGTTCTTC
CASSQITDSYNEQFF
>TRBV7-7|TRBJ2-2|TRBD2|.
TGTGCCAGCAGCCATAACTTAGCGGGAGGGCCCTCCGGGGAGCTGTTTTTT
CASSHNLAGGPSGELFF
>TRBV4-3|TRBJ2-3|TRBD2|few
TGCGCCAGCAGCCGAGAACTAGCGGAGCTCACAGATACGCAGTATTTT
CASSRELAELTDTQYF
>TRBV7-6|TRBJ2-7|.|many
TGTGCCAGCAGCCCGTGGGGCCTCTACGAGCAGTACTTC
CASSPWGLYEQYF
>TRBV7-2|TRBJ2-3|TRBD1|few
TGTGCCAGCAGTCGGGACAGGGATACGCAGTATTTT
CASSRDRDTQYF
>TRBV4-3|TRBJ1-1|.|.
TGCGCCAGCAGCCAAGATATCGGACGGGGGGCTGAAGCTTTCTTT
CASSQDIGRGAEAFF
>TRBV6-6|TRBJ1-2|.|.
TGTGCCAGCAGTTATCAGGGGAGAGGCTACACCTTC
CASSYQGRGYTF
>TRBV4-2|TRBJ2-1|TRBD2|many
TGTGCCAGCAGCCAGGGGCTGTCTAGCGGGAGGGCTGGAGAGCAGTTCTTC
CASSQGLSSGRAGEQFF
>TRBV28|TRBJ1-6|.|.
TGTGCCAGCAGTTTGGACGTAGGTTTTTCACCCCTCCACTTT
CASSLDVGFSPLHF
>TRBV10-2|TRBJ2-2|.|many
TGCGCCAGCAGTGAGTCCGCGAGACTGAACACCGGGGAGCTGTTTTTT
CASSESARLNTGELFF